This T cell receptor (beta chain) was recorded in a study of shared clonotypes between healthy human individuals. Study-wide points: Clonotypes that were shared across a handful of donors made up approximately 5% of naive CD4 clonotypes. Sampling included only blood; tissue repertoires likely differ.

Trimming removed 2 bases from V and 4 bases from J, with 12 bases in between. CDR3 length: 15 residues. Germline CDR1 and CDR2: ENHRY and SYGVKD. The investigators split CD4+ cells into a CD45RA+ naive subset and a CD45RA-negative memory subset. As for this clone: Its cognate antigen is unknown.

Per the original methods: Without quality scores, immunoSEQ junctional reads could not be filtered like full-length reads. Sequencing was performed with immunoSEQ multiplex PCR; in TCRdb, only in-frame clones are kept and a portion is missing. That table is the source of V, J and clone size, and D and trimming were worked out from the DNA. The data show some 2,000,000 clones, with 90% to 96% seen just once and approximately 0.13% held by the top ten. This chain joins TRBV10-3 and TRBJ1-5; possibly TRBD1 for D (6 bases). Sequenced: naive CD4+ T cells sorted from blood. The subset is: CD45RA+ positively selected. The origin of this receptor is a man aged 18 to 35 in good health. The CDR3, as DNA: TGTGCCATCAGTGAGAAACAGGGTGGGAATCAGCCCCAGCATTTT. Amino acid sequence: CAISEKQGGNQPQHF.